The 19 T cell receptor beta chains reported below all come from one sample, sequenced in a study of post-analysis software for immune sequencing data. Tagging with unique molecular identifiers was a feature of the TCR beta cDNA libraries. Each CDR3 protein is one row after TCRdb ran MiXCR on the PCR reads. This repertoire shows fewer than 850,000 distinct CDR3 sequences, roughly 27% found once; its top ten account for approximately 0.6%. The antigens these receptors bind are not known. Study conclusions and caveats: Five TRBV segments, TRBV5-6, TRBV5-1 and TRBV20-1 among them, were found more frequent in patients than controls.

The sequencing sample was made of blood. These receptors were collected from a girl aged 5-17 years with multiple sclerosis.

Concerning this clonotype: A read error may explain this, as a much larger clone is one base away. V and J are TRBV7-2 and TRBJ2-4; D is unresolved. The closer fit of TRBJ2-7 to the DNA end suggests the J call may be wrong. Germline values: CDR1 SGHTA, CDR2 FQGNSA. The CDR3 consists of 13 residues. The CDR3 here is CASSLGEPYEQYF. The CDR3 region has the DNA TGTGCCAGCAGCTTAGGGGAACCCTACGAGCAGTACTTC.

This clonotype was detected only a few times. One end of the junction is discordant with germline, which a read error may explain. The DNA of the CDR3 is TGTGCCGGCAGTGAAACTAGGACATCGGAAACTCCGAACACCTTC. This gives the protein CAGSETRTSETPNTF. The V gene is TRBV6-1, the J gene TRBJ1-2, with D possibly being TRBD1 (5 bases). This CDR3 is built from 15 residues. Germline CDR1 reads MNHNS; CDR2 reads SASEGT.

V usage is TRBV11-3 and J usage is TRBJ1-2; weak D call: TRBD1 (5 bases). Germline CDR1 is SGHNT and CDR2 is YENEEA. The CDR3 runs to 13 residues. V lost 5 bases and J 8 bases, leaving 15 bases between the germline ends. The CDR3 DNA sequence: TGTGCCAGCAGCGCAAGGTCGGGGACCGGCTACACCTTC. It yields the protein CASSARSGTGYTF.

The chain couples TRBV7-2 to TRBJ1-2, with D unclear. There are 15 residues in the CDR3. V lost 7 bases to trimming and J lost 1 base, with 16 bases between them. Germline lookup yields CDR1 SGHTA and CDR2 FQGNSA. DNA of the CDR3: TGTGCCAGCACCACGTGGGTTGGAGTTAACTATGGCTACACCTTC. This encodes CASTTWVGVNYGYTF.

This rearrangement joins TRBV6-2 or TRBV6-3 to TRBJ1-1; D gene ambiguous. V lost 7 bases and J lost 4, with 13 bases in between. The CDR3 loop spans 13 amino acids. Germline V CDR1 and CDR2: MNHEY, SVGEGT. CDR3: CASTPGRSTEAFF. In DNA, the CDR3 is TGTGCCAGCACCCCGGGGAGATCCACTGAAGCTTTCTTT.

Only a few counts were recorded for this clonotype. Its ends do not fully match the called genes, so a read error is possible. V usage is TRBV6-2 or TRBV6-3 and J usage is TRBJ2-7; possibly TRBD1 for D (6 bases). The germline CDR1 and CDR2 sequences are MNHEY and SVGEGT. The CDR3 runs 16 residues. The DNA of the CDR3 is TGTGCCTGCAGTTACCACGGGACAAGTATCGACTACGAGCAGTACTTC. This codes for CACSYHGTSIDYEQYF.

The rearrangement uses TRBV6-6 and TRBJ1-4, with D maybe TRBD1 (6 bases). Trimming left V 5 bases short and J 8 bases short, with 12 bases between. The germline V gene has CDR1 MNHNY and CDR2 SVGAGI (reference sequence). The CDR3 has 13 amino acids. The CDR3 DNA reads as TGTGCCAGCAGTCCAGGGGTGGGGGAAAAACTGTTTTTT. Amino acids: CASSPGVGEKLFF.

A word on this clonotype: A much larger clone sits a single nucleotide away, making a read error possible. The rearrangement uses TRBV27 and TRBJ2-1; D call uncertain. Germline-derived CDR1 and CDR2 are MNHEY and SMNVEV (reference sequence). The CDR3 covers 14 residues. Trimming took off 6 bases at V and 8 bases at J, with 17 bases between the two ends. Here the CDR3 DNA reads TGTGCCAGCAGGAAACGACATCCCCGGGATGAGCAGTTCTTC. It translates to CASRKRHPRDEQFF.

V is TRBV7-9 and J is TRBJ2-3, with D uncertain. V was shortened by 0 bases and J by 0 bases, with 7 bases between the two germline ends. CDR1 is SEHNR, CDR2 FQNEAQ, per germline (reference sequence). CDR3 length: 15 residues. The CDR3, as DNA: TGTGCCAGCAGCTTAGCCGTGGCGAGCACAGATACGCAGTATTTT. Encoded protein: CASSLAVASTDTQYF.

The chain has TRBV27 and TRBJ1-5, with D maybe TRBD1 (6 bases). This CDR3 comprises 15 residues. V lost 3 bases and J 2 bases, leaving 11 bases between the germline ends. Germline CDR1 MNHEY, CDR2 SMNVEV (reference sequence). Here the CDR3 DNA reads TGTGCCAGCAGTTTGGTCAACAGGGGCAATCAGCCCCAGCATTTT. It codes for CASSLVNRGNQPQHF.

The rearrangement uses TRBV6-2 or TRBV6-3 and TRBJ1-1; the D gene is possibly TRBD1 (6 bases). Trimming took 2 bases from V and 0 from J, leaving 13 bases between them. The CDR3 spans 16 residues. Germline assignment: CDR1 MNHEY and CDR2 SVGEGT. The CDR3 sequence is CASSYRLAGVNTEAFF. The CDR3 DNA reads as TGTGCCAGCAGTTACCGGCTGGCAGGGGTGAACACTGAAGCTTTCTTT.

This clonotype has more than one count but fewer than ten. The chain couples TRBV6-5 to TRBJ1-2; D possibly corresponds to TRBD1 (5 bases). Germline V gives CDR1 MNHEY, CDR2 SVGAGI. The CDR3 is 13 amino acids. V dropped 6 bases and J dropped 0 bases, with 8 bases sitting between them. The CDR3 loop reads CASSDSTNYGYTF. The CDR3 nucleotides read TGTGCCAGCAGCGACAGTACTAACTATGGCTACACCTTC.

V and J are TRBV20-1 and TRBJ2-3; 7 nucleotides align to TRBD1. CDR3 length equals 17 residues. Per germline, CDR1 DFQATT and CDR2 SNEGSKA (reference sequence). With V trimmed by 1 base and J by 0 bases, 10 bases remained unmatched. The CDR3 coding sequence is TGCAGTGCTAGAGGGGAAACAGGGGCCCGAAGCACAGATACGCAGTATTTT. Amino acids: CSARGETGARSTDTQYF.

The sample holds one count of this clonotype. The rearrangement uses TRBV6-5 and TRBJ2-3; no clear D. The CDR3 contains 14 residues. V was trimmed by 6 bases and J by 4 bases, leaving 14 bases between them. Looked up from germline, CDR1 is MNHEY and CDR2 is SVGAGI. In nucleotides, the CDR3 is TGTGCCAGCAGCCCAGCGCAGGTCTCAGATACGCAGTATTTT. Protein sequence: CASSPAQVSDTQYF.

The CDR3 here is CSVSRKETQYF. CDR3 bases: TGCAGCGTATCCAGGAAAGAGACCCAGTACTTC. J is TRBJ2-5 and V is TRBV29-1; D gene uncertain. The ends were cut back, 6 bases at V and 3 bases at J, with 8 bases in the middle. The CDR3 sequence is 11 residues long. In germline, CDR1 is SQVTM, CDR2 ANQGSEA.

The V and J genes are TRBV10-3 and TRBJ1-2; D is perhaps TRBD1 (5 bases). Germline CDR1 is ENHRY and CDR2 is SYGVKD. The V gene lost 0 bases and the J gene lost 3 bases, with 11 bases spanning the gap. The CDR3 spans 15 residues. The CDR3 protein is CAISESPPGHYGYTF. DNA for the CDR3: TGTGCCATCAGTGAGTCGCCACCGGGACACTATGGCTACACCTTC.

This rearrangement joins TRBV20-1 to TRBJ2-4, with 7 nucleotides matching TRBD1. The CDR3 is 16 residues long. Unmatched junction bases numbered 16, after V lost 6 bases and J lost 5 bases. Per the germline V gene, CDR1 is DFQATT and CDR2 is SNEGSKA (reference sequence). The CDR3 region is CSAGGPGGRPQNIQYF. The CDR3 coding sequence is TGCAGTGCCGGAGGCCCAGGGGGTCGCCCTCAAAACATTCAGTACTTC.

The chain employs TRBV15 and TRBJ1-6; weak D call: TRBD1 (5 bases). V was cut by 2 bases and J by 5 bases, with 10 bases left in between. CDR3 size: 15 residues. Germline V gene sequence: CDR1 LNHNV, CDR2 YYDKDF (reference sequence). CDR3 sequence (DNA): TGTGCCACCAGCAGAAGACAGAGTAATAATTCACCCCTCCACTTT. Residues: CATSRRQSNNSPLHF.

The gene calls are TRBV6-5 and TRBJ2-7, with a tentative D call TRBD2 (5 bases). This CDR3 spans 15 amino acids. Germline V gene data show CDR1 as MNHEY and CDR2 as SVGAGI. Trimming removed 0 bases from V and 3 bases from J, with 12 bases in between. The CDR3 spells CASSYSKLVGYEQYF. In DNA form, the CDR3 reads TGTGCCAGCAGTTACTCGAAACTAGTTGGCTACGAGCAGTACTTC.